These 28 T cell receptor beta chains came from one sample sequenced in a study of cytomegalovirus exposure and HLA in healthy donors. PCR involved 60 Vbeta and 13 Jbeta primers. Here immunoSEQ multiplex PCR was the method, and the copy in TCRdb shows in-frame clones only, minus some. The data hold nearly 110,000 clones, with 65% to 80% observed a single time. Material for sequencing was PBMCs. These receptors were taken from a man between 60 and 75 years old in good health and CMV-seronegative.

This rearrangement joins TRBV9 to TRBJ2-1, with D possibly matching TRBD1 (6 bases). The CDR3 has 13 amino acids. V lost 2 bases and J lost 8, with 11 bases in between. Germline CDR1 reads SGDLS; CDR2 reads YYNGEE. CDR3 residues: CASSVGAFDEQFF. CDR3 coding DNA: TGTGCCAGCAGCGTGGGGGCCTTCGATGAGCAGTTCTTC.

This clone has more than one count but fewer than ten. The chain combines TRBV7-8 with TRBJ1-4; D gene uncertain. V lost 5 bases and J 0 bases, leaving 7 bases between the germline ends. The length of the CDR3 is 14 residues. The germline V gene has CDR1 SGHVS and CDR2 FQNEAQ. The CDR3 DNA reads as TGTGCCAGCAGCCCCTTCTCAACTAATGAAAAACTGTTTTTT. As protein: CASSPFSTNEKLFF. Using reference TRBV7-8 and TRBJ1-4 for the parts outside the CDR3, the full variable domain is GAGVSQSPRYKVAKRGQDVALRCDPISGHVSLFWYQQALGQGPEFLTYFQNEAQLDKSGLPSDRFFAERPEGSVSTLKIQRTQQEDSAVYLCASSPFSTNEKLFFGSGTQLSVL.

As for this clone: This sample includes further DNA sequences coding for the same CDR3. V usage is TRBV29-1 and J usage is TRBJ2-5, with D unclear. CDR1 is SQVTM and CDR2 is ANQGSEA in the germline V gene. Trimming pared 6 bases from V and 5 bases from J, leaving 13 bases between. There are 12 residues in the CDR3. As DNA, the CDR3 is TGCAGCGTCGTGGGTCTAGAGGAGACCCAGTACTTC. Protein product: CSVVGLEETQYF.

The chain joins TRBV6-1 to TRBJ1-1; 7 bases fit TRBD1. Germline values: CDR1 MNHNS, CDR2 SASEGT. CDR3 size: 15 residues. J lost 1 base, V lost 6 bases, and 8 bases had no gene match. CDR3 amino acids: CASSLTGFGNTEAFF. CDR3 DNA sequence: TGTGCCAGCAGCCTGACAGGGTTTGGGAACACTGAAGCTTTCTTT.

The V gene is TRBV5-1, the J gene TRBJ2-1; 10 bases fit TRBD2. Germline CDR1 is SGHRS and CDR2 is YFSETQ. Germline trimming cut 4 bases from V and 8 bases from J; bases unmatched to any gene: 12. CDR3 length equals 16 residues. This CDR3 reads CASSPGTSAAADEQFF. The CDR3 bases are TGCGCCAGCAGCCCCGGGACTAGCGCCGCCGCGGATGAGCAGTTCTTC.

DNA of the CDR3: TGCGCCAGCAGCTCAGAAACTACAGGGGATACGCAGTATTTT. Amino acids: CASSSETTGDTQYF. The chain carries TRBV5-1 and TRBJ2-3; a possible D gene is TRBD1 (6 bases). Trimming pared 3 bases from V and 6 bases from J, leaving 14 bases between. Germline CDR1 is SGHRS and CDR2 is YFSETQ. CDR3 size: 14 residues.

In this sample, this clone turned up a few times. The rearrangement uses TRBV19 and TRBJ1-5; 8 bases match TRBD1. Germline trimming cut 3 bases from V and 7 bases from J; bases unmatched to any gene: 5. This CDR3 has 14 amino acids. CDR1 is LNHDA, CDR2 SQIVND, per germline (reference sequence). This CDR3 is CASSIGTGPQPQHF. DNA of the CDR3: TGTGCCAGTAGTATCGGGACAGGTCCACAGCCCCAGCATTTT.

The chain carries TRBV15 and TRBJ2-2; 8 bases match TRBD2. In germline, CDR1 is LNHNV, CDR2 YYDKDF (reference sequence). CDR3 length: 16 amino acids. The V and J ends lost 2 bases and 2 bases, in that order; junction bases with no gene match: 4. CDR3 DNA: TGTGCCACCAGCAGACCCCGGGGGGGAAACACCGGGGAGCTGTTTTTT. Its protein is CATSRPRGGNTGELFF.

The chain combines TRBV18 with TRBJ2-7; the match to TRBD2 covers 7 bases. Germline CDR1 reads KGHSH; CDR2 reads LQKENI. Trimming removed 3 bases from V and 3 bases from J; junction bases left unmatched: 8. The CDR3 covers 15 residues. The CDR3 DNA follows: TGTGCCAGCTCACCGGGGGGGAATCGAGTCTACGAGCAGTACTTC. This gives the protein CASSPGGNRVYEQYF.

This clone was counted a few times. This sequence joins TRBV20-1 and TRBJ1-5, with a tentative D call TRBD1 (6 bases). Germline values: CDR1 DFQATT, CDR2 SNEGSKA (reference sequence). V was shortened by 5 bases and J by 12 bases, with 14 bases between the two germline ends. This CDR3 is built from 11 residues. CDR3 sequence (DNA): TGCAGTGCTCTACAGGGAATTCTCCAGCATTTT. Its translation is CSALQGILQHF.

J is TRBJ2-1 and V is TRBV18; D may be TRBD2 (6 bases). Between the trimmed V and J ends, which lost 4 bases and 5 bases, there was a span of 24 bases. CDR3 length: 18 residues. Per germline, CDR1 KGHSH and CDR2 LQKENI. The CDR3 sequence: CASSLNRGTATMNNEQFF. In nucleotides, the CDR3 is TGTGCCAGCTCACTTAACCGCGGGACCGCGACTATGAACAATGAGCAGTTCTTC.

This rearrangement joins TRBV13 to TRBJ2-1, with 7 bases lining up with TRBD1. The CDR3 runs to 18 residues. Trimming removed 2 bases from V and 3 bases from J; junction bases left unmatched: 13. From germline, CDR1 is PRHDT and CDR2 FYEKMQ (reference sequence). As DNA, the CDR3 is TGTGCCAGCAGCTTACCACCACCTTGGGACAGTAACTACAATGAGCAGTTCTTC. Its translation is CASSLPPPWDSNYNEQFF.

This CDR3 reads CASSSLLGGLTLGNTEAFF. CDR3 bases: TGTGCCAGCAGTTCCTTGCTCGGCGGTCTAACACTGGGGAACACTGAAGCTTTCTTT. This chain connects TRBV27 to TRBJ1-1; D gene unclear. CDR3 length: 19 amino acids. Germline CDR1 reads MNHEY; CDR2 reads SMNVEV (reference sequence). The V end lost 4 bases, the J end lost 1 base, and 25 bases lay between the germline ends.

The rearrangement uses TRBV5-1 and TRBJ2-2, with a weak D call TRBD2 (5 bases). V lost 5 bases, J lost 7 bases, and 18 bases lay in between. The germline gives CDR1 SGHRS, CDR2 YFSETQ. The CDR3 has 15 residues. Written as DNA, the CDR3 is TGCGCCAGCAGGCTTTTTACGGGGTCAAGCGGGGAGCTGTTTTTT. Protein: CASRLFTGSSGELFF.

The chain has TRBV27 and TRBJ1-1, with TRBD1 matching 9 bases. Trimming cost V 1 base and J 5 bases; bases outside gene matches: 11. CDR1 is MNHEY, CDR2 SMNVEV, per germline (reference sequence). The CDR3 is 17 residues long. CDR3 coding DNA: TGTGCCAGCAGTTTATACTCCGGGACAGGGTTGGTAACTGAAGCTTTCTTT. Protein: CASSLYSGTGLVTEAFF.

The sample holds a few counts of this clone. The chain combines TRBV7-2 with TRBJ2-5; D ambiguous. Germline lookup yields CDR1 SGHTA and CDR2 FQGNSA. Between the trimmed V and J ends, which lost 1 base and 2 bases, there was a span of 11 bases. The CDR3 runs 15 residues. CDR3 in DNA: TGTGCCAGCAGCTTAGAATCTCTCAGGCAAGAGACCCAGTACTTC. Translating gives CASSLESLRQETQYF.

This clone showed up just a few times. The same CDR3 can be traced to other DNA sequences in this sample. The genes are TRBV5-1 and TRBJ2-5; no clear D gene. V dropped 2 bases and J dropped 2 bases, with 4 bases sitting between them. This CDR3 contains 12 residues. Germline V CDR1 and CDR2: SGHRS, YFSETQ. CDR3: CASSLQQETQYF. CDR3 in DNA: TGCGCCAGCAGCTTACAACAAGAGACCCAGTACTTC.

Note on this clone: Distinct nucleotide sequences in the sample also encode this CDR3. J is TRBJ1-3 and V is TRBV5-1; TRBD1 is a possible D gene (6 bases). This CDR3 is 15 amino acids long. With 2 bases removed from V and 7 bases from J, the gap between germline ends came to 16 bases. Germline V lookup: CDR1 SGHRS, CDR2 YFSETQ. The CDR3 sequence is CASSLGGISGNTIYF. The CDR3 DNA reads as TGCGCCAGCAGCTTAGGGGGAATCAGTGGGAACACCATATATTTT.

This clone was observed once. CDR3 protein: CASSKKQGGGQPQHF. The CDR3 nucleotides read TGTGCCAGCAGTAAAAAGCAGGGGGGCGGTCAGCCCCAGCATTTT. V usage is TRBV6-5 and J usage is TRBJ1-5; 7 nucleotides align to TRBD1. This CDR3 spans 15 amino acids. Trimming cost V 5 bases and J 6 bases; bases outside gene matches: 10. Germline lookup yields CDR1 MNHEY and CDR2 SVGAGI.

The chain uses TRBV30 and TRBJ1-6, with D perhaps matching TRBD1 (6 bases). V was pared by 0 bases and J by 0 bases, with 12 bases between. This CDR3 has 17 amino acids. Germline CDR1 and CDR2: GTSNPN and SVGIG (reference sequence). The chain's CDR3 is CAWSVRGLSSYNSPLHF. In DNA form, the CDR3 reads TGTGCCTGGAGTGTCAGGGGCCTTAGCTCCTATAATTCACCCCTCCACTTT.

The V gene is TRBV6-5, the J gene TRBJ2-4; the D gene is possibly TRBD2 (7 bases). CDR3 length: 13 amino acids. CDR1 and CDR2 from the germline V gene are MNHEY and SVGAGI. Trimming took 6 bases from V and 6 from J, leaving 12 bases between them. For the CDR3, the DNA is TGTGCCAGCAGAACCGCGGGGGCAAACATTCAGTACTTC. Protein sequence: CASRTAGANIQYF.

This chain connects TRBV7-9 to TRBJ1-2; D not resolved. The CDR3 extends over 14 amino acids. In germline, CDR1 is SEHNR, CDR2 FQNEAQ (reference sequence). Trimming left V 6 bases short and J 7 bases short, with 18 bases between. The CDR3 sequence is CASSSNAGMLGYTF. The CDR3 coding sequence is TGTGCCAGCAGTTCGAACGCGGGGATGCTTGGCTACACCTTC. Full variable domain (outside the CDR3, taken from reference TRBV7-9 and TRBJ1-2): DTGVSQNPRHKITKRGQNVTFRCDPISEHNRLYWYRQTLGQGPEFLTYFQNEAQLEKSRLLSDRFSAERPKGSFSTLEIQRTEQGDSAMYLCASSSNAGMLGYTFGSGTRLTVV.

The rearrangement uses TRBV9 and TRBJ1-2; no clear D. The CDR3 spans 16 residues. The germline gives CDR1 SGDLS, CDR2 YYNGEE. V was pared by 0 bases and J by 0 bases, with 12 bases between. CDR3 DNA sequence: TGTGCCAGCAGCGTAGGCACAGTACTAGCTAACTATGGCTACACCTTC. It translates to CASSVGTVLANYGYTF. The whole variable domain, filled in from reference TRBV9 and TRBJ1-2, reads DSGVTQTPKHLITATGQRVTLRCSPRSGDLSVYWYQQSLDQGLQFLIQYYNGEERAKGNILERFSAQQFPDLHSELNLSSLELGDSALYFCASSVGTVLANYGYTFGSGTRLTVV.

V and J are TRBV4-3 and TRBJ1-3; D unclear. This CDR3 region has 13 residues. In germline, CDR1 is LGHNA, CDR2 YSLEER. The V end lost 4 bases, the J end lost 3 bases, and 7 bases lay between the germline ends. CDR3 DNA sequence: TGCGCCAGCAGCCTCGGGGTTGGAAACACCATATATTTT. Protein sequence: CASSLGVGNTIYF.

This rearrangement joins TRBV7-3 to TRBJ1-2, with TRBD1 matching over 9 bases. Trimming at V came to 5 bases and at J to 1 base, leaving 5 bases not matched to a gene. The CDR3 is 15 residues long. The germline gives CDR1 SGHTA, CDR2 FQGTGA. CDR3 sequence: CASSPTGGLNYGYTF. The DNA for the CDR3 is TGTGCCAGCAGCCCGACAGGGGGTCTTAACTATGGCTACACCTTC.

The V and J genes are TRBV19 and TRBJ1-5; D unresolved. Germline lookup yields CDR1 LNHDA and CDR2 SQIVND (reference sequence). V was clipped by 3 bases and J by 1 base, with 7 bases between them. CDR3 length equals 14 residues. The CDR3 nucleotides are TGTGCCAGTAGTATGTACGGGAGCAATCAGCCCCAGCATTTT. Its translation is CASSMYGSNQPQHF. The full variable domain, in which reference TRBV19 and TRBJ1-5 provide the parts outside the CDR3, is DGGITQSPKYLFRKEGQNVTLSCEQNLNHDAMYWYRQDPGQGLRLIYYSQIVNDFQKGDIAEGYSVSREKKESFPLTVTSAQKNPTAFYLCASSMYGSNQPQHFGDGTRLSIL.

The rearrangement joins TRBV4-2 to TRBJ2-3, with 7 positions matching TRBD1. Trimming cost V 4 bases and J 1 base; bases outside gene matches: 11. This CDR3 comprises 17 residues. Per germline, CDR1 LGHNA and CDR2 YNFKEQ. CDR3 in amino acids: CASSRQGRDRGTDTQYF. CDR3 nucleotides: TGTGCCAGCAGCCGACAAGGGAGAGACAGGGGCACAGATACGCAGTATTTT.

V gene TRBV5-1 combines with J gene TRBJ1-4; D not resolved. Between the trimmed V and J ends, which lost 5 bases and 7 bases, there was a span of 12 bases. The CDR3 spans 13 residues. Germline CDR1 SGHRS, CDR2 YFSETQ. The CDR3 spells CASRTGSAEKLFF. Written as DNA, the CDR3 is TGCGCCAGCAGAACGGGGAGTGCTGAAAAACTGTTTTTT.